This entry is about one T cell receptor beta chain. Its specific antigen is unknown. No much larger clone exists at a distance of one base, and base qualities are not known. This sample stems from a study of early T cells in non-severe SARS-CoV-2 infection (dated by TCRdb to the early 2020s). A note on the overall study: TCR sequencing used bulk RNA from unsorted whole blood, so alpha and beta chains could not be paired. On the study overall, not on this receptor specifically: Matching against VDJdb was skewed toward anti-spike CD8 responses, likely underestimated virus-specific expansions, and missed private and CD4 specificities.

V sheds 4 bases and J sheds 4 bases, leaving 12 bases between their ends. The germline V gene (reference sequence) yields SGHNT for CDR1 and YYREEE for CDR2. The CDR3 contains 14 residues, cysteine and phenylalanine counted. Left in the record is the CDR3 DNA by itself, 42 bases read in frame from the first base. Library creation used 5' RACE. Sequencing was performed on a NextSeq 500. In the TCR library protocol, unique molecular identifiers were attached to individual cDNA molecules to correct for PCR bias and sequencing error. Both TCR alpha and beta chains were sequenced, and tight co-correlation was observed between alpha and beta sequence abundances in each sample. In the source study's methods: Decombinator V4 was used to perform V gene, J gene and CDR3 annotation of TCR sequences. Expanded TCRs were defined as changing significantly between any two time points under a Poisson model with p below 0.0001. Abundances of TCRs were expressed as counts per million after normalisation to the total number of TCRs sequenced in each sample. TRAV1-2 paired with TRAJ12, TRAJ20 or TRAJ33 defined MAIT TCRs, while TRAV10 paired with TRAJ18 defined iNKT TCRs. VDJdb, accessed on 1 November 2021, was searched for TCRs annotated for CMV, EBV and SARS-CoV-2, and TCRs annotated for more than one antigen were excluded. Using fastp trimming at Q25 and MiXCR clonotype assembly, TCRdb reanalyzed the public sequencing data and kept in-frame beta chains. Rows with a matching CDR3 protein are joined into one entry that keeps the most common DNA and genes. These V and J calls rely on TCRdb rather than the paper's analysis. In this sample the table shows roughly 20,000 distinct CDR3 sequences, around 5.8% of which occur a single time. The ten largest make up roughly 15% of the sample.

This was a case-control study nested in a cohort of healthcare workers in London, UK, who had nasopharyngeal swab PCR tests and blood samples taken every week. Healthcare workers were enrolled in the week of the UK lockdown, from 23 to 31 March 2020, and were followed every week for up to about 16 weeks. The receptor comes from an adult who was a healthcare worker with PCR-confirmed SARS-CoV-2 infection or an uninfected control (not recorded which). The source was whole blood, collected at baseline. The chain is encoded by TRBV5-4 joined to TRBJ1-3; a tentative D call is TRBD1 (6 bases match). The CDR3 is CASSDGTIGNTIYF. In nucleotides, the sequence is TGTGCCAGCAGCGACGGGACAATAGGAAACACCATATATTTT.